This entry describes one TCR beta chain. This clone was detected only a few times. The clone's antigen remains unknown. Base qualities are missing; no much larger clone stands one base away. The sample originates from a study of blood T cell repertoires in COVID-19 (dated by TCRdb to 2020 to 2022). General notes on the study: Samples from collaborators originated in the United States, Italy and Spain and spanned both the acute and convalescent phases of COVID-19. The prospective study material was composed of cDNA or gDNA derived from T cells, B-cell-depleted T cells, or PBMCs. Deeply sampled blood TCRbeta repertoires from subjects exposed to, actively infected with, or recovered from COVID-19 were included in the dataset. The repertoires were released in a freely available public database meant as a resource for research on the immune response to SARS-CoV-2. Samples came from the ongoing ImmuneRACE study (first 160 participants) plus 1,254 subjects from 6 global collaborators. A de-identified subject ID, COVID-19 status, age in years and sex were almost always included in the sample metadata. Where HLA class I and class II types were available, the types were taken from metadata supplied by the sample provider, not from assay-based typing.

One collaborating source in Seattle enrolled patients during active infection and followed them longitudinally through the course of disease. Each collaborating institution followed its own protocols to collect whole blood in K2EDTA tubes. For TCRbeta analysis, collaborator samples were shipped as frozen whole blood, as isolated PBMCs, or as DNA extracted from either sample type. General findings and caveats noted by the study authors: The amount of clinical and demographic metadata varied by source and participant and was provided uncurated.

TCRbeta CDR3 regions were amplified from genomic DNA using the immunoSEQ Assay, a bias-controlled multiplex PCR. The source study handled its data this way. The number of nucleated cells in each sample was estimated from the amplification of reference gene primers within the assay. To quantify the absolute abundance of each unique TCRbeta CDR3 rearrangement, sequence reads were collapsed and filtered. For each sample, productive Simpson clonality was calculated by taking the square root of Simpson's diversity index across productive rearrangements. TCRdb stores this immuneACCESS table with in-frame sequences only. Part of the clones is absent; in the studies checked, under half of the shortfall reflects unresolved V genes, and no reason is known for the rest. V and J calls and clone size are as listed in that table; D and trimming were resolved from the DNA. This sample comprises about 310,000 clones, nearly 90% of them detected only once. The top ten hold under 1.1% of the sample.

CDR1 and CDR2 are drawn from the germline V gene: MNHNS, SASEGT. The CDR3 holds 14 amino acids from the cysteine to the phenylalanine. Only the CDR3 portion is preserved as DNA: 42 bases, with reading frame beginning at the first base. Trimming takes 1 base from V and 2 bases from J, and the germline ends sit 8 bases apart. The receptor chain draws on TRBV6-1 and TRBJ1-1, with TRBD1 tentatively as D gene (5 bases match). This receptor was identified in a woman aged 40 to 50 with COVID-19, enrolled during active disease. Sequencing was done on a sample of peripheral blood. The CDR3 region reads CASSEGGGNTEAFF. At the DNA level, the sequence is TGTGCCAGCAGTGAAGGGGGGGGTAACACTGAAGCTTTCTTT.